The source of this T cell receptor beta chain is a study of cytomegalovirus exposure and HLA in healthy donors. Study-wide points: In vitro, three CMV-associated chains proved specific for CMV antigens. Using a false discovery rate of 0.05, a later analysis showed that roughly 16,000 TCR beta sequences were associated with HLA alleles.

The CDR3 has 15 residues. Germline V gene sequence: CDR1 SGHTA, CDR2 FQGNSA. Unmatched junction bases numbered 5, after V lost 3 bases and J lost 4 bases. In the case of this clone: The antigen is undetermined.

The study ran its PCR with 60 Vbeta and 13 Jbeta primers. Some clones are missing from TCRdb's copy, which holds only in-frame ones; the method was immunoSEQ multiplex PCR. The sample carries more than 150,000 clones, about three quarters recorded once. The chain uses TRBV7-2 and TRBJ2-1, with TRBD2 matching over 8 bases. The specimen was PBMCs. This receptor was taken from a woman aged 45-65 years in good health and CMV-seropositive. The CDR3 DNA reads TGTGCCAGCAGCTTCGGGAGGGATTCTTACAATGAGCAGTTCTTC. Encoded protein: CASSFGRDSYNEQFF.